The present T cell receptor (beta chain) was sequenced within a study of cytotoxic CD8 clonotypes in ibrutinib-treated CLL. This clone was counted once. Method: immunoSEQ multiplex PCR; TCRdb's copy keeps in-frame clones and lacks some. The sample holds roughly 56,000 clones, roughly 70% seen once. Looked up from germline, CDR1 is MGHRA and CDR2 is YSYEKL. This CDR3 is built from 17 residues. Unmatched junction bases numbered 11, after V lost 4 bases and J lost 2 bases. The material sequenced was PBMCs, taken after 12 months of ibrutinib treatment. The origin of this receptor is a human donor with chronic lymphocytic leukemia. The rearrangement uses TRBV4-1 and TRBJ2-7; 10 bases are shared with TRBD2. CDR3 nucleotide sequence: TGCGCCAGCAGCCCAAGAACTTCACTAGCGGGAACCTACGAGCAGTACTTC. Protein sequence: CASSPRTSLAGTYEQYF.